This T cell receptor beta chain was identified in a study of T-cell reconstitution after alpha-beta-depleted transplantation in children. This clonotype was recorded many times. Molecular barcoding with unique molecular identifiers was used for the TCRbeta library. TCRdb processed the PCR reads anew with MiXCR; each CDR3 protein has one entry. The table records 380,000 or so distinct CDR3 sequences, approximately 12% of them present only once. The germline gives CDR1 SGHKS, CDR2 YYEKEE (reference sequence). The CDR3 runs to 16 residues. Deletions cut 4 bases from V and 4 bases from J, with 18 bases between.

This sequence originates from a human donor who donated a stem cell graft to a child with Fanconi anemia. The rearrangement links TRBV5-5 to TRBJ1-5; TRBD1 might be the D (5 bases). Sequenced here: PBMCs, sampled from the stem cell graft. The chain's CDR3 is CASSPEGQLLNQPQHF. Written as DNA, the CDR3 is TGTGCCAGCAGCCCGGAGGGGCAGCTCCTAAATCAGCCCCAGCATTTT.